A single TCR beta chain is shown here with its context. CDR3 size: 14 residues. Trimming removed 3 bases from V and 2 bases from J, with 8 bases in between. Germline CDR1 reads SNHLY; CDR2 reads FYNNEI. This specimen comes from a study of control samples from healthy donors and cancer patients. The repertoire was sequenced with immunoSEQ multiplex PCR; TCRdb's copy has only in-frame clones and lacks some. The table records approximately 100,000 clones, around 89% of them present only once. This rearrangement joins TRBV2 to TRBJ1-3; the D is unclear. The receptor's source is a man aged 25 to 40 in good health. Sequencing input: blood. The CDR3 spells CASSDVTAGNTIYF. As DNA, the CDR3 is TGTGCCAGCAGTGATGTGACTGCTGGAAACACCATATATTTT.